The TCR beta chain described here comes from a study of cytomegalovirus exposure and HLA in healthy donors. In regard to this clone: Its cognate antigen is unknown.

PCR employed 60 Vbeta and 13 Jbeta primers. The assay was immunoSEQ multiplex PCR, and TCRdb's table has in-frame clones only and misses some. The table records more than 95,000 clones, roughly 82% of them present only once. Overall study results and limits: In an earlier analysis, about 87% or about 30%: the productive usage of most TCR beta V segments. In a later analysis, around 18,000 TCR beta sequences were associated with HLA alleles at 0.05 false discovery rate.

The donors, nominally healthy at sampling, likely had unrecorded immune exposures. V lost 3 bases to trimming and J lost 4 bases; unmatched junction nucleotides: 4. This CDR3 has 14 amino acids. CDR1 MDHEN and CDR2 SYDVKM come from the germline V gene. Specimen: PBMCs. The TCR was taken from a woman aged 40 to 55 in good health and CMV-seropositive. The chain is built from TRBV28 and TRBJ2-7; 9 bases line up with TRBD1. CDR3 bases: TGTGCCAGCAGTTTTTGGGGACAGGGTTACGAGCAGTACTTC. This codes for CASSFWGQGYEQYF.